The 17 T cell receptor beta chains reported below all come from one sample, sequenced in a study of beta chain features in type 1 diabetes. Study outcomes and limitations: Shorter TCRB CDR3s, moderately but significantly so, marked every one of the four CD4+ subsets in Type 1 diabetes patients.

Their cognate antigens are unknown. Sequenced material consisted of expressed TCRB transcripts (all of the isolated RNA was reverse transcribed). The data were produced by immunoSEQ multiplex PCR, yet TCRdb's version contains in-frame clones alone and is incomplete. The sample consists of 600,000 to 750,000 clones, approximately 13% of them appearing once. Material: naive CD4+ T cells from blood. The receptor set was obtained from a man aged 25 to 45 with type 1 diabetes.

CDR3 DNA sequence: TGTGCCAGCAGCTTTGTAGTCTCCTACGAGCAGTACTTC. It codes for CASSFVVSYEQYF. The chain joins TRBV7-2 to TRBJ2-7; D gene uncertain. The CDR3 has 13 amino acids. With 3 bases removed from V and 0 bases from J, the gap between germline ends came to 6 bases. The germline V gene has CDR1 SGHTA and CDR2 FQGNSA.

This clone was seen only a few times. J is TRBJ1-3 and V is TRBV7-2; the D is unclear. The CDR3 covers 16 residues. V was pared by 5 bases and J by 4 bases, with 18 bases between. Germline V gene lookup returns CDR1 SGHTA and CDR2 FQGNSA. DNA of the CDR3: TGTGCCAGCAGCCTCGTCCCCACCCTCACGGGAAACACCATATATTTT. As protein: CASSLVPTLTGNTIYF.

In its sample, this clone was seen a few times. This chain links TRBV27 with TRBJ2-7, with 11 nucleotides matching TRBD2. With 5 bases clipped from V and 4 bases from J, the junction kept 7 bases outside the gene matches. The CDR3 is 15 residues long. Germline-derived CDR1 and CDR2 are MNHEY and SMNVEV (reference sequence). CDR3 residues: CASSLSGGAAYEQYF. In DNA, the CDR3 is TGTGCCAGCAGTCTTAGCGGGGGGGCCGCGTACGAGCAGTACTTC.

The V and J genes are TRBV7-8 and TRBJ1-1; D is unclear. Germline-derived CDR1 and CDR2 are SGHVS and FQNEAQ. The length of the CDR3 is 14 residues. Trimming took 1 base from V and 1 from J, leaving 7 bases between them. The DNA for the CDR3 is TGTGCCAGCAGCTTAGATTCGCGGAACACTGAAGCTTTCTTT. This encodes CASSLDSRNTEAFF. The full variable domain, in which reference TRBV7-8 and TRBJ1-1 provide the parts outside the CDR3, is GAGVSQSPRYKVAKRGQDVALRCDPISGHVSLFWYQQALGQGPEFLTYFQNEAQLDKSGLPSDRFFAERPEGSVSTLKIQRTQQEDSAVYLCASSLDSRNTEAFFGQGTRLTVV.

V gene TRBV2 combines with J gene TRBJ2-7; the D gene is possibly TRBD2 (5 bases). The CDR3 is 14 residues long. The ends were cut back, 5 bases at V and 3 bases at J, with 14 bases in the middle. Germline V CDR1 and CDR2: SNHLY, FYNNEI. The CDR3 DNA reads TGTGCCAGCAGTCGGGAAGGGCAGAGCTACGAGCAGTACTTC. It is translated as CASSREGQSYEQYF.

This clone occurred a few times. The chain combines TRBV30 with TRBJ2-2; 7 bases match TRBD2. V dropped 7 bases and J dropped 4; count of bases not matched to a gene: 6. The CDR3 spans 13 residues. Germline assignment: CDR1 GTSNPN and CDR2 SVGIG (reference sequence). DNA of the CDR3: TGTGCCTCCCGGGGAGGGAGCACCGGGGAGCTGTTTTTT. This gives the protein CASRGGSTGELFF.

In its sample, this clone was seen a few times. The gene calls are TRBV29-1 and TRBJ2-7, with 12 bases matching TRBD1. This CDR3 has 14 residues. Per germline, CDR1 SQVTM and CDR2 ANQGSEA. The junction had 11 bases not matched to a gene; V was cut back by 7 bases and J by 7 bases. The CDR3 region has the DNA TGCAGCGCCGAGCGGGGACAGGGGGCTGGGGAGCAGTACTTC. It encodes CSAERGQGAGEQYF.

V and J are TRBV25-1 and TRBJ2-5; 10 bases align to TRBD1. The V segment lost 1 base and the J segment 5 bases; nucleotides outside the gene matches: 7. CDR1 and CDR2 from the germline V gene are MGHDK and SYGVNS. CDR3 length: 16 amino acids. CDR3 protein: CASSELGQGVGETQYF. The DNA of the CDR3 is TGTGCCAGCAGTGAATTAGGACAGGGGGTGGGGGAGACCCAGTACTTC.

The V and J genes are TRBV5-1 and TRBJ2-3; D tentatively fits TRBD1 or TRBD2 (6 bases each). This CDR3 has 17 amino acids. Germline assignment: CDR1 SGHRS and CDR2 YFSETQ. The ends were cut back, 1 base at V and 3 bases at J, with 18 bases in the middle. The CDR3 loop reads CASSLLLVPGATDTQYF. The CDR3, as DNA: TGCGCCAGCAGCTTGCTCCTGGTGCCGGGGGCGACAGATACGCAGTATTTT.

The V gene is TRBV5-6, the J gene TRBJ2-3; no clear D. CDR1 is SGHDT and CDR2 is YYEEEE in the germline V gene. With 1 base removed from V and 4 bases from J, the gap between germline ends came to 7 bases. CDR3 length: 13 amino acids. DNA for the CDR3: TGTGCCAGCAGCTTGTATGGGCCAGATACGCAGTATTTT. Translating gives CASSLYGPDTQYF.

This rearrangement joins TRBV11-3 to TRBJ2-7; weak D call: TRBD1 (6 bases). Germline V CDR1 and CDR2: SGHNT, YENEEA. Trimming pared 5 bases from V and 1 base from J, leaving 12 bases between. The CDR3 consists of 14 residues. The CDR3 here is CASSPTGRSYEQYF. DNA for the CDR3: TGTGCCAGCAGCCCGACAGGTAGATCCTACGAGCAGTACTTC.

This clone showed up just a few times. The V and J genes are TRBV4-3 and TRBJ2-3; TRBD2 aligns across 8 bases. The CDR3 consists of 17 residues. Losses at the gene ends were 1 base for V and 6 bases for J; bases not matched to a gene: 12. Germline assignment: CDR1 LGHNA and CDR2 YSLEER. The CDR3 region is CASSQGFERGYPDTQYF. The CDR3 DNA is TGCGCCAGCAGCCAAGGTTTTGAGCGGGGGTATCCGGATACGCAGTATTTT.

CDR3 coding DNA: TGTGCCAGCAGCACCGGGACTAGCGGGGGCACCTACGAGCAGTACTTC. Amino acid sequence: CASSTGTSGGTYEQYF. The rearrangement links TRBV9 to TRBJ2-7, with TRBD2 matching 14 bases. The CDR3 sequence is 16 residues long. With V trimmed by 4 bases and J by 2 bases, 5 bases remained unmatched. Per the germline V gene, CDR1 is SGDLS and CDR2 is YYNGEE.

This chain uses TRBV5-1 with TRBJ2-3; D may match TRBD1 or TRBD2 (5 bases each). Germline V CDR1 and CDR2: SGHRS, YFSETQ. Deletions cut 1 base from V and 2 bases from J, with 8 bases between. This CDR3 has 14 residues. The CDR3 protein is CASSLNGATDTQYF. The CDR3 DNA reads TGCGCCAGCAGCTTGAACGGGGCCACAGATACGCAGTATTTT.

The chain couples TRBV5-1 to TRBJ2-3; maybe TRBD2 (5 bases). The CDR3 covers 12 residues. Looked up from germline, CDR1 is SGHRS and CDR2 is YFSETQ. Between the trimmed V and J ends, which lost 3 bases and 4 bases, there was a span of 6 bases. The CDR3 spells CASSSLADTQYF. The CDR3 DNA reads TGCGCCAGCAGCTCACTAGCAGATACGCAGTATTTT.

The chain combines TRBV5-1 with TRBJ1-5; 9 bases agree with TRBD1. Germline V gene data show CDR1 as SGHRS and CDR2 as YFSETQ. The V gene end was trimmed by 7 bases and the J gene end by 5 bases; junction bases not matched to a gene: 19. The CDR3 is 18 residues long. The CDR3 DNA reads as TGCGCCAGCCGTCCAATCCGGACAGGGGACCCCAACGATCAGCCCCAGCATTTT. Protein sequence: CASRPIRTGDPNDQPQHF.

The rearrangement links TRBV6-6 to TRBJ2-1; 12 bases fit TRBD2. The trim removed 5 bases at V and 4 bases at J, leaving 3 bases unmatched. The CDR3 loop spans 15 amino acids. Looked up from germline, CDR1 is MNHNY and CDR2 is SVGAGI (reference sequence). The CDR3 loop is CASSAGLAGYNEQFF. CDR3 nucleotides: TGTGCCAGCAGTGCCGGACTAGCGGGGTACAATGAGCAGTTCTTC.